The 25 T cell receptor beta chains given below trace back to one sample, sequenced in a study of blood T cell repertoires in COVID-19. Assay: immunoSEQ multiplex PCR; the TCRdb copy retains only in-frame clones and omits some. This repertoire shows 110,000 to 150,000 clones, almost 80% found once; its top ten account for over 6.5%. What was sequenced was peripheral blood. These receptors came from a man between 50 and 59 years old with active or convalescent COVID-19.

The chain combines TRBV19 with TRBJ2-7; tentative D call: TRBD1 (5 bases). The CDR3 has 13 residues. Deletions cut 8 bases from V and 10 bases from J, with 21 bases between. Germline V gene lookup returns CDR1 LNHDA and CDR2 SQIVND (reference sequence). The CDR3 sequence is CASSSAQGQGQYF. The CDR3 bases are TGTGCCAGTTCCTCGGCTCAGGGCCAGGGCCAGTACTTC.

J is TRBJ2-1 and V is TRBV7-3, with D maybe TRBD2 (6 bases). This CDR3 has 14 residues. V was clipped by 4 bases and J by 8 bases, with 15 bases between them. Germline assignment: CDR1 SGHTA and CDR2 FQGTGA. The CDR3 DNA is TGTGCCAGCAGCTCTGGGACTTCGGGGGATGAGCAGTTCTTC. This gives the protein CASSSGTSGDEQFF.

This clone was recorded many times. The rearrangement joins TRBV7-9 to TRBJ1-3; no reliable D call. From germline, CDR1 is SEHNR and CDR2 FQNEAQ (reference sequence). There are 13 residues in the CDR3. Trimming cost V 5 bases and J 7 bases, with 12 bases left between them. In nucleotides, the CDR3 is TGTGCCAGCAGCCTAGGAGGGTTGAACACCATATATTTT. Its translation: CASSLGGLNTIYF. The variable domain in full, with the rest retrieved from reference TRBV7-9 and TRBJ1-3, is DTGVSQNPRHKITKRGQNVTFRCDPISEHNRLYWYRQTLGQGPEFLTYFQNEAQLEKSRLLSDRFSAERPKGSFSTLEIQRTEQGDSAMYLCASSLGGLNTIYFGEGSWLTVV.

This clone was detected a few times. This sequence joins TRBV2 and TRBJ2-2; perhaps TRBD2 as D (5 bases). This CDR3 spans 16 amino acids. Per the germline V gene, CDR1 is SNHLY and CDR2 is FYNNEI. V lost 4 bases to trimming and J lost 4 bases, with 16 bases between them. The DNA of the CDR3 is TGTGCCAGCAGTGCACCCACTAGTGCGGGCACCGGGGAGCTGTTTTTT. This encodes CASSAPTSAGTGELFF.

Notes on this clone: Other nucleotide sequences in the sample specify the same CDR3. CDR3 nucleotide sequence: TGCAGCGCAGGAACAGGGGGCTACGAGCAGTACTTC. Its translation is CSAGTGGYEQYF. The J gene is TRBJ2-7, the V gene TRBV29-1; TRBD1 agrees at 8 bases. The trim removed 7 bases at V and 3 bases at J, leaving 5 bases unmatched. Per germline, CDR1 SQVTM and CDR2 ANQGSEA. The CDR3 is 12 amino acids.

This clone occurred once. The chain couples TRBV5-1 to TRBJ2-3; TRBD2 agrees at 7 bases. This CDR3 region has 19 residues. Germline V lookup: CDR1 SGHRS, CDR2 YFSETQ. V shed 0 bases and J 0 bases; nucleotides not matched to a gene: 13. The CDR3 coding sequence is TGCGCCAGCAGCTTGGTGGCTAGCGGAGACCTAACTAGCACAGATACGCAGTATTTT. Protein product: CASSLVASGDLTSTDTQYF.

Notes on this clone: One junction end does not reproduce the germline sequence, and a read error may be involved. This chain joins TRBV15 and TRBJ2-7; 7 bases match TRBD1. This CDR3 is built from 12 residues. Looked up from germline, CDR1 is LNHNV and CDR2 is YYDKDF (reference sequence). Written as DNA, the CDR3 is TGTGCCACCAGCAGCCGACAGGGTTTGGCAGACTTC. Encoded protein: CATSSRQGLADF. Full variable domain (missing parts from reference TRBV15 and TRBJ2-7): DAMVIQNPRYQVTQFGKPVTLSCSQTLNHNVMYWYQQKSSQAPKLLFHYYDKDFNNEADTPDNFQSRRPNTSFCFLDIRSPGLGDTAMYLCATSSRQGLADFGPGTRLTVT.

This sequence joins TRBV9 and TRBJ1-3, with TRBD1 matching 8 bases. The CDR3 covers 13 residues. J lost 5 bases, V lost 6 bases, and 4 bases had no gene match. Germline CDR1 is SGDLS and CDR2 is YYNGEE. CDR3 sequence reads: CASTGQGRNTIYF. In DNA, the CDR3 is TGTGCCAGCACCGGACAGGGCCGAAACACCATATATTTT.

The chain links TRBV11-2 to TRBJ2-7; tentative D call: TRBD1 (6 bases). The length of the CDR3 is 14 residues. Trimming took 5 bases from V and 3 from J, leaving 14 bases between them. Germline CDR1 reads SGHAT; CDR2 reads FQNNGV. The CDR3 sequence is CASSLPGQVYEQYF. The CDR3 bases are TGTGCCAGCAGCCTTCCGGGACAAGTCTACGAGCAGTACTTC.

This clone has only one observation. This sequence joins TRBV6-5 and TRBJ2-7; TRBD1 matches at 10 bases. J gave up 7 bases and V 7 bases, and 7 bases lay outside the gene matches. Germline lookup yields CDR1 MNHEY and CDR2 SVGAGI. The CDR3 runs 13 residues. CDR3 in amino acids: CASTRQGAWEQYF. The CDR3 DNA reads TGTGCCAGCACTAGACAGGGGGCGTGGGAGCAGTACTTC.

This clone was detected ten times or more. Other DNA sequences within the sample encode an identical CDR3. This chain joins TRBV28 and TRBJ2-7, with TRBD1 matching over 9 bases. CDR3 length equals 14 residues. Germline CDR1 reads MDHEN; CDR2 reads SYDVKM. V lost 2 bases and J lost 1; bases outside the gene matches: 0. CDR3: CASSLGTGSYEQYF. CDR3 DNA: TGTGCCAGCAGTTTAGGGACAGGGTCCTACGAGCAGTACTTC.

This clone was seen more than once but under ten times. The gene calls are TRBV6-6 and TRBJ1-1; 7 bases line up with TRBD1. This CDR3 region has 14 residues. Trimming removed 6 bases from V and 3 bases from J; junction bases left unmatched: 7. Germline V lookup: CDR1 MNHNY, CDR2 SVGAGI (reference sequence). CDR3: CASSLTGMHTEAFF. CDR3 coding DNA: TGTGCCAGCAGCCTGACAGGGATGCACACTGAAGCTTTCTTT.

The chain joins TRBV11-2 to TRBJ2-1; 8 bases agree with TRBD2. This CDR3 is 16 amino acids long. Germline V lookup: CDR1 SGHAT, CDR2 FQNNGV. V shed 1 base and J 6 bases; nucleotides not matched to a gene: 8. The CDR3 sequence: CASSLGKRETSNEQFF. The CDR3 nucleotides are TGTGCCAGCAGCTTAGGAAAGCGGGAGACAAGCAATGAGCAGTTCTTC.

There are a few counts of this clone. The rearrangement joins TRBV3-1 (or the pseudogene TRBV3-2) to TRBJ2-3; TRBD2 matches at 10 bases. Germline assignment: CDR1 LGHDT and CDR2 YNNKEL (reference sequence). With 5 bases clipped from V and 4 bases from J, the junction kept 6 bases outside the gene matches. The CDR3 contains 15 residues. CDR3 protein: CASSTLAGVADTQYF. In DNA form, the CDR3 reads TGTGCCAGCAGCACCCTAGCGGGAGTCGCAGATACGCAGTATTTT.

The genes are TRBV27 and TRBJ2-5; TRBD2 is a possible D gene (7 bases). The CDR3 length is 14 residues. Looked up from germline, CDR1 is MNHEY and CDR2 is SMNVEV (reference sequence). Trimming left V 3 bases short and J 5 bases short, with 13 bases between. CDR3 sequence (DNA): TGTGCCAGCAGTTTGGGAGGGGGGGCGGAGACCCAGTACTTC. It is translated as CASSLGGGAETQYF.

The chain has TRBV5-4 and TRBJ2-5; 8 bases are shared with TRBD1. The junction had 4 bases not matched to a gene; V was cut back by 0 bases and J by 0 bases. CDR3 length: 16 residues. Looked up from germline, CDR1 is SGHNT and CDR2 is YYREEE (reference sequence). CDR3 amino acids: CASSLGHRGYQETQYF. The CDR3 DNA is TGTGCCAGCAGCTTGGGCCACAGGGGGTACCAAGAGACCCAGTACTTC. The full variable domain, with the rest looked up from reference TRBV5-4 and TRBJ2-5, is ETGVTQSPTHLIKTRGQQVTLRCSSQSGHNTVSWYQQALGQGPQFIFQYYREEENGRGNFPPRFSGLQFPNYSSELNVNALELDDSALYLCASSLGHRGYQETQYFGPGTRLLVL.

This chain joins TRBV30 and TRBJ1-5; the D is unclear. The CDR3 is 9 amino acids. Germline CDR1 reads GTSNPN; CDR2 reads SVGIG (reference sequence). V lost 8 bases, J lost 13 bases, and 12 bases lay in between. The CDR3 DNA reads TGTGCCCTGGGCCTTCAGCAGCATTTT. Translated: CALGLQQHF.

Comments on this clone: Germline and junction disagree at one end, which may indicate a read error. This chain connects TRBV16 to TRBJ2-2; D might be TRBD1 (6 bases). The CDR3 sequence is 16 residues long. CDR1 is KGHSY and CDR2 is FQNENV in the germline V gene. The CDR3 nucleotides read TGTGCCAGCAGACAATGGCAGGGGTCCGGCACCGGGGAGCTGTTTTTT. Its translation: CASRQWQGSGTGELFF.

V is TRBV12-5 and J is TRBJ2-1; D might be TRBD2 (6 bases). The CDR3 totals 15 residues. Per the germline V gene, CDR1 is LGHNT and CDR2 is FRNRAP. Trimming left V 0 bases short and J 5 bases short, with 11 bases between. CDR3 region: CASGLVWGGNNEQFF. CDR3 nucleotide sequence: TGTGCTAGTGGTTTGGTTTGGGGAGGAAACAATGAGCAGTTCTTC. Variable domain in full (rest from reference TRBV12-5 and TRBJ2-1): DARVTQTPRHKVTEMGQEVTMRCQPILGHNTVFWYRQTMMQGLELLAYFRNRAPLDDSGMPKDRFSAEMPDATLATLKIQPSEPRDSAVYFCASGLVWGGNNEQFFGPGTRLTVL.

This chain joins TRBV29-1 and TRBJ2-5; D might be TRBD2 (6 bases). The CDR3 covers 12 residues. CDR1 is SQVTM, CDR2 ANQGSEA, per germline. V lost 6 bases, J lost 10 bases, and 18 bases lay in between. Here the CDR3 reads CSVTGTPPHQYF. The CDR3 DNA reads TGCAGCGTGACCGGGACTCCTCCTCACCAGTACTTC.

This clone turned up a few times. The chain employs TRBV6-4 and TRBJ1-6; D possibly corresponds to TRBD1 (5 bases). The CDR3 extends over 15 amino acids. V lost 6 bases to trimming and J lost 7 bases, with 16 bases between them. The V gene's germline CDR1 is MRHNA and CDR2 SNTAGT. The CDR3 DNA follows: TGTGCCAGCAGACTGACAGCTCGTACCAATTCACCCCTCCACTTT. Translation gives CASRLTARTNSPLHF.

V gene TRBV19 combines with J gene TRBJ2-2; 8 bases fit TRBD1. This CDR3 comprises 17 residues. Unmatched junction bases numbered 7, after V lost 3 bases and J lost 1 base. Germline CDR1 reads LNHDA; CDR2 reads SQIVND (reference sequence). Here the CDR3 reads CASSIPLGTGNTGELFF. The CDR3 coding sequence is TGTGCCAGTAGTATCCCGCTAGGGACAGGGAACACCGGGGAGCTGTTTTTT.

This chain connects TRBV29-1 to TRBJ2-7; possible D gene TRBD1, 6 bases. Germline V gives CDR1 SQVTM, CDR2 ANQGSEA. Trimming took 7 bases from V and 2 from J, leaving 15 bases between them. This CDR3 is built from 13 residues. The CDR3 here is CSGADSNTYEQYF. The CDR3 nucleotides are TGCAGCGGGGCGGACAGTAACACCTACGAGCAGTACTTC.

V gene TRBV29-1 combines with J gene TRBJ1-1, with a tentative D call TRBD1 (5 bases). Trimming left V 2 bases short and J 5 bases short, with 12 bases between. Germline CDR1 SQVTM, CDR2 ANQGSEA. The CDR3 sequence is 13 residues long. CDR3 in amino acids: CSVEWGARTEAFF. CDR3 coding DNA: TGCAGCGTTGAATGGGGCGCGCGAACTGAAGCTTTCTTT.

J is TRBJ1-1 and V is TRBV29-1; 10 nucleotides align to TRBD1. CDR1 is SQVTM, CDR2 ANQGSEA, per germline. Germline trimming cut 7 bases from V and 4 bases from J; bases unmatched to any gene: 6. The CDR3 spans 13 residues. The DNA of the CDR3 is TGCAGCGCTCCGGGACAGGGGTTCACTGAAGCTTTCTTT. It specifies CSAPGQGFTEAFF.